This T cell receptor beta chain was captured by sequencing in a study of graft-versus-host responses after intestinal transplantation. On the study more broadly: Grafts were multivisceral, liver-intestinal, or isolated intestinal. Each recipient received anti-thymocyte globulin induction, then tacrolimus and steroids for 2 to 4 years. Whole-study results and caveats: Subjects displaying graft-donor T cell macrochimerism possessed elevated graft-versus-host to host-versus-graft clonal ratios inside allografts. The authors found GvH clones in recipient marrow, some appearing first in ileum or blood.

Generated by immunoSEQ multiplex PCR, the TCRdb table keeps only in-frame clones and is missing some. The sample lists some 82,000 clones, about nine tenths seen once, with 7.5% to 8.5% in the top ten. CDR3 length: 12 amino acids. Per germline, CDR1 SGHTA and CDR2 FQGNSA. V was clipped by 8 bases and J by 0 bases, with 5 bases between them. As for this clone: Its cognate antigen is unknown.

This sequence originates from a human donor who was the organ donor for an intestinal transplant. The sample here was unstimulated CD8+ T cells sorted from spleen or lymph node cells, taken before transplant. The chain couples TRBV7-2 to TRBJ1-5; D gene uncertain. The CDR3 loop reads CASGFSNQPQHF. DNA for the CDR3: TGTGCCAGCGGGTTTAGCAATCAGCCCCAGCATTTT.